The clone carrying this T cell receptor beta chain was observed a few times. What it binds is unknown. In the PCR, 60 Vbeta and 13 Jbeta primers were used. Repertoires were generated with immunoSEQ multiplex PCR, while TCRdb's copy carries only in-frame clones and drops some. In the table there are approximately 160,000 clones, roughly 84% of which are singletons. The V gene's germline CDR1 is SGHTA and CDR2 FQGNSA. The CDR3 runs to 13 residues. Trimming shortened V by 3 bases and J by 5 bases, and 11 bases separated the two germline ends. This sample was included in a study of cytomegalovirus exposure and HLA in healthy donors. As for the study in general: Earlier, approximately 180 million T cells were analyzed, and 117 million unique TCR beta sequences were found among them. Study results and limitations: An analysis done earlier found most TCR beta V segments productive about 90% or about 30% of the time.

The chain uses TRBV7-2 and TRBJ2-7; unclear D gene. Sequenced material: PBMCs. The TCR sequence derives from a male donor in good health and CMV-seronegative. The DNA of the CDR3 is TGTGCCAGCAGCTTCCCGAACACCCACGAGCAGTACTTC. Protein product: CASSFPNTHEQYF.